The 31 T cell receptor beta chains presented below share a single source sample, sequenced in a study of cytomegalovirus exposure and HLA in healthy donors. 60 Vbeta and 13 Jbeta primers were used in PCR. This table comes from immunoSEQ multiplex PCR, and its TCRdb copy is limited to in-frame clones, with some not included. The profile shows some 170,000 clones, 70% to 80% of them singletons. Sequencing was performed on PBMCs. These receptors all stem from a man in his late teens or twenties in good health and CMV-seropositive.

Details on this clone: The CDR3 does not close with the conserved phenylalanine or tryptophan, likely indicating a read error. The V and J genes are TRBV6-1 and TRBJ1-6, with D hard to call. This CDR3 has 13 residues. V gave up 3 bases and J gave up 6 bases, with 6 bases separating them. CDR1 is MNHNS, CDR2 SASEGT, per germline. CDR3 nucleotide sequence: TGTGCCAGCAGTGAGCTAGCTAATTCACCCCTCCACCTT. Translating it yields CASSELANSPLHL.

V is TRBV6-4 and J is TRBJ2-7, with 11 nucleotides matching TRBD2. The trim removed 3 bases at V and 3 bases at J, leaving 13 bases unmatched. The CDR3 covers 18 residues. Germline CDR1 MRHNA, CDR2 SNTAGT. For the CDR3, the DNA is TGTGCCAGCAGTGAAGGGACTAGCGGAGGCTCGGGTGGCTACGAGCAGTACTTC. Translating it yields CASSEGTSGGSGGYEQYF.

V is TRBV9 and J is TRBJ2-7, with a possible D match to TRBD2 (5 bases). Between the trimmed V and J ends, which lost 4 bases and 5 bases, there was a span of 10 bases. CDR1 SGDLS and CDR2 YYNGEE come from the germline V gene. The CDR3 spans 12 residues. The CDR3 region is CASSSRGHEQYF. The CDR3 bases are TGTGCCAGCAGCTCCCGGGGTCACGAGCAGTACTTC.

V and J are TRBV5-6 and TRBJ2-7; maybe TRBD1 (6 bases). V lost 4 bases and J 6 bases, leaving 14 bases between the germline ends. This CDR3 has 13 residues. Germline assignment: CDR1 SGHDT and CDR2 YYEEEE. Here the CDR3 DNA reads TGTGCCAGCAGCCGAGGGGGTGGGAGCGAGCAGTACTTC. Its translation is CASSRGGGSEQYF. The full variable domain, in which reference TRBV5-6 and TRBJ2-7 provide the parts outside the CDR3, is DAGVTQSPTHLIKTRGQQVTLRCSPKSGHDTVSWYQQALGQGPQFIFQYYEEEERQRGNFPDRFSGHQFPNYSSELNVNALLLGDSALYLCASSRGGGSEQYFGPGTRLTVT.

The rearrangement links TRBV5-1 to TRBJ2-7; D not resolved. V gave up 0 bases and J gave up 0 bases, with 10 bases separating them. Per germline, CDR1 SGHRS and CDR2 YFSETQ. The CDR3 is 15 amino acids. CDR3 DNA: TGCGCCAGCAGCTTGGGAGAGAGGAGCTCCTACGAGCAGTACTTC. It encodes CASSLGERSSYEQYF. Variable domain in full (rest from reference TRBV5-1 and TRBJ2-7): KAGVTQTPRYLIKTRGQQVTLSCSPISGHRSVSWYQQTPGQGLQFLFEYFSETQRNKGNFPGRFSGRQFSNSRSEMNVSTLELGDSALYLCASSLGERSSYEQYFGPGTRLTVT.

DNA of the CDR3: TGTGCCATCAGTGAGTCACAGAGCAATCAGCCCCAGCATTTT. Its protein is CAISESQSNQPQHF. This rearrangement joins TRBV10-3 to TRBJ1-5, with D uncertain. This CDR3 has 14 amino acids. Trimming pared 0 bases from V and 1 base from J, leaving 4 bases between. The germline V gene has CDR1 ENHRY and CDR2 SYGVKD.

This chain joins TRBV21-1 and TRBJ2-1; TRBD2 was called by the table and not checked on the DNA. TRBV21-1 is flagged as a pseudogene. The CDR3 spans 16 residues. CDR3 sequence: CASSKEVCGRWNEQFF. CDR3 DNA: TGTGCCAGCAGCAAAGAAGTCTGTGGGAGGTGGAATGAGCAGTTCTTC.

In this sample, this clone turned up once. The chain recombines TRBV7-6 with TRBJ1-1; D is perhaps TRBD1 (5 bases). Trimming pared 5 bases from V and 0 bases from J, leaving 13 bases between. This CDR3 is built from 15 residues. Germline CDR1 is SGHVS and CDR2 is FNYEAQ. This CDR3 reads CASSRETDMNTEAFF. CDR3 sequence (DNA): TGTGCCAGCAGCCGGGAGACGGACATGAACACTGAAGCTTTCTTT.

V is TRBV9 and J is TRBJ2-3; 8 bases fit TRBD2. V lost 1 base to trimming and J lost 2 bases; unmatched junction nucleotides: 21. In germline, CDR1 is SGDLS, CDR2 YYNGEE. This CDR3 spans 21 amino acids. The DNA of the CDR3 is TGTGCCAGCAGCGTACAATCCGGGACTAGTGGGGGCCTACTCGACACAGATACGCAGTATTTT. Translation: CASSVQSGTSGGLLDTDTQYF.

The gene calls are TRBV28 and TRBJ2-1; the match to TRBD2 covers 8 bases. Losses at the gene ends were 2 bases for V and 0 bases for J; bases not matched to a gene: 6. Germline V gene lookup returns CDR1 MDHEN and CDR2 SYDVKM. CDR3 length: 17 residues. The CDR3 DNA is TGTGCCAGCAGTTTACCTAGCGGGCCGAGCTCCTACAATGAGCAGTTCTTC. Its translation: CASSLPSGPSSYNEQFF.

This clone was detected only a few times. V gene TRBV5-4 combines with J gene TRBJ2-5; 7 nucleotides match TRBD1. The CDR3 has 15 amino acids. In germline, CDR1 is SGHNT, CDR2 YYREEE (reference sequence). With V trimmed by 4 bases and J by 3 bases, 9 bases remained unmatched. The CDR3 spells CASSPTGLKEETQYF. The CDR3 DNA reads TGTGCCAGCAGCCCGACAGGGCTCAAGGAAGAGACCCAGTACTTC.

This clone was detected only once. This chain uses TRBV5-6 with TRBJ2-1; 10 bases map to TRBD1. CDR1 is SGHDT, CDR2 YYEEEE, per germline. Trimming at V came to 2 bases and at J to 8 bases, leaving 7 bases not matched to a gene. The CDR3 is 15 residues long. The CDR3 is CASSFQTGGGHEQFF. Written as DNA, the CDR3 is TGTGCCAGCAGCTTCCAGACAGGGGGCGGCCATGAGCAGTTCTTC. Drawing the rest from reference TRBV5-6 and TRBJ2-1, the complete variable domain is DAGVTQSPTHLIKTRGQQVTLRCSPKSGHDTVSWYQQALGQGPQFIFQYYEEEERQRGNFPDRFSGHQFPNYSSELNVNALLLGDSALYLCASSFQTGGGHEQFFGPGTRLTVL.

The chain is built from TRBV29-1 and TRBJ1-2, with 9 nucleotides matching TRBD1. The CDR3 consists of 12 residues. Losses at the gene ends were 6 bases for V and 9 bases for J; bases not matched to a gene: 8. From germline, CDR1 is SQVTM and CDR2 ANQGSEA. CDR3 DNA sequence: TGCAGCGTACTAGGGACAGGGAGACGCTACACCTTC. Translation gives CSVLGTGRRYTF.

This chain joins TRBV7-8 and TRBJ2-1; tentative D call: TRBD1 (6 bases). Deletions cut 2 bases from V and 9 bases from J, with 14 bases between. The CDR3 consists of 14 residues. From germline, CDR1 is SGHVS and CDR2 FQNEAQ. The CDR3 DNA follows: TGTGCCAGCAGCTTAACCCGGACAGCGCCTGAGCAGTTCTTC. This codes for CASSLTRTAPEQFF.

V gene TRBV6-5 combines with J gene TRBJ1-2, with a tentative D call TRBD1 (5 bases). Germline-derived CDR1 and CDR2 are MNHEY and SVGAGI. V gave up 0 bases and J gave up 5 bases, with 7 bases separating them. CDR3 length equals 13 residues. The CDR3 sequence: CASSYSPGYGYTF. The CDR3 region has the DNA TGTGCCAGCAGTTACTCGCCAGGGTATGGCTACACCTTC.

The chain has TRBV4-1 and TRBJ1-5; a weak D match, TRBD1 (6 bases). Trimming stripped 4 bases from V and 4 bases from J, with 11 bases between. The CDR3 length is 14 residues. CDR1 MGHRA and CDR2 YSYEKL come from the germline V gene. The CDR3 spells CASSPDRSNQPQHF. The CDR3 DNA reads as TGCGCCAGCAGCCCTGACAGGAGTAATCAGCCCCAGCATTTT.

The chain joins TRBV28 to TRBJ2-7; D perhaps matches TRBD2 (5 bases). This CDR3 spans 17 amino acids. V dropped 5 bases and J dropped 0 bases, with 20 bases sitting between them. CDR1 and CDR2 from the germline V gene are MDHEN and SYDVKM. CDR3 residues: CASSNVEGIESSYEQYF. Here the CDR3 DNA reads TGTGCCAGCAGTAACGTTGAGGGTATTGAAAGCTCCTACGAGCAGTACTTC.

This clone has a handful of counts. The J gene is TRBJ1-4, the V gene TRBV2; D may be TRBD1 (5 bases). The CDR3 is 13 amino acids. Trimming removed 4 bases at V and 8 bases at J, with 11 bases between. The V gene's germline CDR1 is SNHLY and CDR2 FYNNEI. The CDR3 DNA reads as TGTGCCAGCAGTGTAGGGGTCAGGGAAAAACTGTTTTTT. Translation: CASSVGVREKLFF.

CDR3 DNA sequence: TGCGCCAGCAGCCTAGGACTAGCGGAGGGTACGGGGCAGTACTTC. Translated: CASSLGLAEGTGQYF. This rearrangement joins TRBV5-1 to TRBJ2-7; 10 bases fit TRBD2. V trimming: 4 bases; J trimming: 9 bases; junction bases outside the gene matches: 13. CDR1 and CDR2 (germline): SGHRS, YFSETQ. There are 15 residues in the CDR3.

The CDR3 DNA sequence: TGTGCCAGCAGCAAGAGCTCCTACAATGAGCAGTTCTTC. This translates into CASSKSSYNEQFF. The rearrangement uses TRBV6-5 and TRBJ2-1; the D is unclear. The length of the CDR3 is 13 residues. Germline assignment: CDR1 MNHEY and CDR2 SVGAGI. The V end lost 6 bases, the J end lost 0 bases, and 6 bases lay between the germline ends.

The chain recombines TRBV29-1 with TRBJ2-7; tentatively, D is TRBD2 (5 bases). Germline-derived CDR1 and CDR2 are SQVTM and ANQGSEA. Trimming stripped 7 bases from V and 2 bases from J, with 12 bases between. This CDR3 spans 12 amino acids. CDR3 sequence reads: CSGGAGAYEQYF. CDR3 DNA: TGCAGCGGGGGAGCCGGCGCCTACGAGCAGTACTTC.

This clone was detected only a few times. The chain recombines TRBV18 with TRBJ1-2, with 10 bases matching TRBD1. Germline V gene data show CDR1 as KGHSH and CDR2 as LQKENI. Germline trimming cut 3 bases from V and 6 bases from J; bases unmatched to any gene: 7. The CDR3 covers 15 residues. CDR3 region: CASSPGRDRGNGYTF. The CDR3, as DNA: TGTGCCAGCTCACCCGGCCGGGACAGGGGTAATGGCTACACCTTC.

The chain recombines TRBV4-2 with TRBJ2-5; 11 nucleotides align to TRBD2. Germline V CDR1 and CDR2: LGHNA, YNFKEQ. V dropped 2 bases and J dropped 5; count of bases not matched to a gene: 7. The CDR3 runs to 16 residues. CDR3 DNA sequence: TGTGCCAGCAGCCAATTAGCGGGAGGGCCGGGGGAGACCCAGTACTTC. Translating it yields CASSQLAGGPGETQYF.

DNA for the CDR3: TGTGCCAGCAGCTACACAGGGGGCAGCACAGATACGCAGTATTTT. Translation: CASSYTGGSTDTQYF. The V and J genes are TRBV13 and TRBJ2-3, with 9 bases matching TRBD1. V was pared by 4 bases and J by 0 bases, with 2 bases of the junction left unmatched. Germline CDR1 reads PRHDT; CDR2 reads FYEKMQ (reference sequence). The CDR3 runs 15 residues.

The rearrangement links TRBV6-5 to TRBJ2-2, with TRBD1 matching 8 bases. J lost 6 bases, V lost 0 bases, and 3 bases had no gene match. Germline V gives CDR1 MNHEY, CDR2 SVGAGI. The CDR3 length is 15 residues. Written as DNA, the CDR3 is TGTGCCAGCAGTTACTCTACAGGGGGGCCCGGGGAGCTGTTTTTT. Translation gives CASSYSTGGPGELFF.

Points on this clone: The junction shows a germline mismatch at one end, possibly a read error. The gene calls are TRBV19 and TRBJ2-1, with 9 nucleotides matching TRBD2. The CDR3 sequence is 14 residues long. Germline CDR1 is LNHDA and CDR2 is SQIVND (reference sequence). In DNA form, the CDR3 reads TGTGCCAGTAGTTCCCTGCGGGAGGGCCTCCTTCAGGTCTTC. This translates into CASSSLREGLLQVF.

This clone was found once. The genes are TRBV5-8 and TRBJ2-7; TRBD1 aligns across 9 bases. The CDR3 covers 15 residues. V dropped 3 bases and J dropped 6; count of bases not matched to a gene: 10. Germline CDR1 SGHTS, CDR2 YDEGEE. The CDR3 region has the DNA TGTGCCAGCAGCTACCGGGACAGGGAGTCGCGCGAGCAGTACTTC. Protein product: CASSYRDRESREQYF.

Comment on this clone: The junction differs from germline at one of its ends, possibly a read error. Other DNA variants within this sample encode the same CDR3. The chain is built from TRBV6-1 and TRBJ1-5; D gene unclear. CDR1 and CDR2 from the germline V gene are MNHNS and SASEGT. The CDR3 contains 12 residues. CDR3 loop: CASRRLGQPQHF. Written as DNA, the CDR3 is TGCGCCAGCAGGCGGCTGGGTCAGCCCCAGCATTTT.

The chain combines TRBV10-3 with TRBJ2-5, with D perhaps matching TRBD1 (6 bases). The CDR3 extends over 13 amino acids. The germline gives CDR1 ENHRY, CDR2 SYGVKD. Deletions cut 0 bases from V and 5 bases from J, with 7 bases between. CDR3 residues: CAISESRGETQYF. The DNA of the CDR3 is TGTGCCATCAGTGAGTCCAGGGGCGAGACCCAGTACTTC.

Only one count was recorded for this clone. The rearrangement links TRBV7-9 to TRBJ2-1; TRBD2 aligns across 7 bases. V lost 5 bases and J lost 7; bases outside the gene matches: 11. The germline gives CDR1 SEHNR, CDR2 FQNEAQ (reference sequence). The CDR3 is 15 residues long. The CDR3 here is CASSPLATTPNEQFF. CDR3 coding DNA: TGTGCCAGCAGCCCACTAGCGACAACGCCTAATGAGCAGTTCTTC.

This clone was observed once. V is TRBV5-1 and J is TRBJ1-3, with D unclear. CDR3 length equals 16 residues. Germline CDR1 reads SGHRS; CDR2 reads YFSETQ. Trimming shortened V by 4 bases and J by 2 bases, and 16 bases separated the two germline ends. The CDR3 spells CASSARTGEAGNTIYF. CDR3 coding DNA: TGCGCCAGCAGCGCAAGGACCGGGGAGGCTGGAAACACCATATATTTT. Together with reference TRBV5-1 and TRBJ1-3, the CDR3 gives the full variable domain: KAGVTQTPRYLIKTRGQQVTLSCSPISGHRSVSWYQQTPGQGLQFLFEYFSETQRNKGNFPGRFSGRQFSNSRSEMNVSTLELGDSALYLCASSARTGEAGNTIYFGEGSWLTVV.